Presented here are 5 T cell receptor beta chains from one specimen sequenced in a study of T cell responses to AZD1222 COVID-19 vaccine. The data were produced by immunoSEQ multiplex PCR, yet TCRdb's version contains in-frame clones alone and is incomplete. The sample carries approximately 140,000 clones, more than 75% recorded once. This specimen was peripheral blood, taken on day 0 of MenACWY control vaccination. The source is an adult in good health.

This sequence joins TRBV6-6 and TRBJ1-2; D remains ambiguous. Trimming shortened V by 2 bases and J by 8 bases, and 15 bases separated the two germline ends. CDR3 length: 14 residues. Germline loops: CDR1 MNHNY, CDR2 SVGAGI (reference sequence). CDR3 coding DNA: TGTGCCAGCAGTTACCCTCAAGGCGTCTCGGGCTACACCTTC. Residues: CASSYPQGVSGYTF.

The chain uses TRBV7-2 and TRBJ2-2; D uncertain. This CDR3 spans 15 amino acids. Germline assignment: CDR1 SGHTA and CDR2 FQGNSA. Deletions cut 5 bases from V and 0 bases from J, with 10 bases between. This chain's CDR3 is CASSLLRTNTGELFF. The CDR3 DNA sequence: TGTGCCAGCAGCCTACTACGAACGAACACCGGGGAGCTGTTTTTT.

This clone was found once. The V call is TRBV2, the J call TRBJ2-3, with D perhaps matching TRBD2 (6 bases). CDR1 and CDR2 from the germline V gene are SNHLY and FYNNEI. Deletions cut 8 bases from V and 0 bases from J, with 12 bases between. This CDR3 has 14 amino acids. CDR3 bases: TGTGCCAGCTCGATCGGGGGTAGCACAGATACGCAGTATTTT. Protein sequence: CASSIGGSTDTQYF.

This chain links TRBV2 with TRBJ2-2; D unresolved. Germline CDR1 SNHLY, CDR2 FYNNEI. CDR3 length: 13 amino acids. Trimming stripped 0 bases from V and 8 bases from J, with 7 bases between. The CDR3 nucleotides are TGTGCCAGCAGTGAAGCGAGGAAGGGGGAGCTGTTTTTT. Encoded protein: CASSEARKGELFF.

DNA of the CDR3: TGTGCCAGCAGCGTAGGCCGCGGGGGCGCAACAGAGACCCAGTACTTC. This gives the protein CASSVGRGGATETQYF. V and J are TRBV9 and TRBJ2-5; possibly TRBD2 for D (7 bases). The V and J ends lost 0 bases and 4 bases respectively, with 16 bases between them. Germline assignment: CDR1 SGDLS and CDR2 YYNGEE. CDR3 length: 16 residues. Based on the CDR3 plus reference TRBV9 and TRBJ2-5, the full variable domain is DSGVTQTPKHLITATGQRVTLRCSPRSGDLSVYWYQQSLDQGLQFLIQYYNGEERAKGNILERFSAQQFPDLHSELNLSSLELGDSALYFCASSVGRGGATETQYFGPGTRLLVL.